This T cell receptor beta chain was obtained from a study of T cell responses to AZD1222 COVID-19 vaccine. Findings of the study overall: In the spike-specific TCR repertoire, nearly half reportedly target unmutated variant regions. Baseline testing showed seropositivity in only five or six AZD1222 recipients. Without day 14 samples, only post-peak T cell repertoires were studied.

Second doses were pooled across both intervals (about 4 or about 12 weeks). The length of the CDR3 is 13 residues. V gave up 2 bases and J gave up 3 bases, with 8 bases separating them. Germline CDR1 SGHRS, CDR2 YFSETQ. Assay: immunoSEQ multiplex PCR; the TCRdb copy retains only in-frame clones and omits some. The sample lists some 170,000 clones, 80% to 95% occurring once. Details on this clone: Antigen unknown. The same CDR3 can be traced to other DNA sequences in this sample.

V usage is TRBV5-1 and J usage is TRBJ1-2; D perhaps matches TRBD1 (6 bases). This clonotype was sampled from an adult who received the AZD1222 COVID-19 vaccine. The sample here was peripheral blood, taken 28 days after the second AZD1222 dose. DNA for the CDR3: TGCGCCAGCAGCTTAGGACAGTACTATGGCTACACCTTC. Protein product: CASSLGQYYGYTF.